These 32 T cell receptor beta chains came from one sample sequenced in a study of T cells in Graves' hyperthyroidism and ophthalmopathy. Amplification of TCR beta CDR3 regions was performed using RNA transcripts as template. Carried out on the TCR CDR3, a first-round RT-PCR used the HTBI primer set. TCRdb used MiXCR to reprocess the multiplex PCR reads, holding one entry per CDR3 protein. The sample holds around 340,000 distinct CDR3 sequences, roughly 15% seen once. Sequenced: blood. The source is a woman in her thirties with Graves' hyperthyroidism that later progressed to Graves' ophthalmopathy.

This clonotype has more than one count but fewer than ten. The V call is TRBV15, the J call TRBJ2-5; D gene unclear. Germline-derived CDR1 and CDR2 are LNHNV and YYDKDF (reference sequence). V dropped 6 bases and J dropped 5 bases, with 10 bases sitting between them. CDR3 length: 12 residues. The CDR3, as DNA: TGTGCCACCAGTAGACAAACGGAGACCCAGTACTTC. It yields the protein CATSRQTETQYF.

This clonotype occurred many times. This chain uses TRBV6-1 with TRBJ2-2; the D call may be TRBD1 or TRBD2 (7 bases each). The V gene lost 10 bases and the J gene lost 4 bases, with 22 bases spanning the gap. The germline V gene has CDR1 MNHNS and CDR2 SASEGT. The CDR3 runs 16 residues. The DNA of the CDR3 is TGTGCCACCCACAGGGAGGGGGCAAGAGGCACCGGGGAGCTGTTTTTT. Its protein is CATHREGARGTGELFF.

This clonotype was seen many times. V and J are TRBV13 and TRBJ1-2; weak D call: TRBD1 (6 bases). The CDR3 spans 13 residues. The V end lost 3 bases, the J end lost 6 bases, and 11 bases lay between the germline ends. Germline CDR1 reads PRHDT; CDR2 reads FYEKMQ (reference sequence). The CDR3 loop is CASSLQGSDGYTF. In DNA form, the CDR3 reads TGTGCCAGCAGCTTGCAGGGGAGCGATGGCTACACCTTC.

Remarks on this clonotype: The junction shows a germline mismatch at one end, possibly a read error. V and J are TRBV27 and TRBJ2-7; 8 positions match TRBD2. Germline CDR1 is MNHEY and CDR2 is SMNVEV (reference sequence). This CDR3 is built from 17 residues. CDR3 DNA sequence: TGTGCCGGCAGTTTAAGGGGGACTAGTAAAGAACGGTACGAGCAGTACTTC. Translation gives CAGSLRGTSKERYEQYF.

This clonotype was counted ten times or more. The chain combines TRBV3-1 with TRBJ2-7, with 11 bases fitting TRBD2. The length of the CDR3 is 16 residues. CDR1 and CDR2 from the germline V gene are LGHDT and YNNKEL (reference sequence). The J segment lost 3 bases and the V segment lost 4 bases, leaving 8 bases of the junction unmatched. The DNA for the CDR3 is TGTGCCAGCAGCCCGCTGACTAGCGGGGCACACTACGAGCAGTACTTC. Translation: CASSPLTSGAHYEQYF.

This clonotype was detected a few times. The rearrangement links TRBV7-6 to TRBJ2-7; D call uncertain. V lost 1 base and J 3 bases, leaving 10 bases between the germline ends. CDR3 length: 14 amino acids. Germline V gene lookup returns CDR1 SGHVS and CDR2 FNYEAQ. This CDR3 is CASSLGDPGYEQYF. CDR3 DNA: TGTGCCAGCAGCTTAGGAGACCCGGGCTACGAGCAGTACTTC.

The table lists this clonotype with a few counts. This CDR3 reads CSVLTPYAFF. The CDR3 DNA reads as TGCAGCGTTTTGACTCCGTATGCTTTCTTT. The J gene is TRBJ1-1, the V gene TRBV29-1; D not certain. Germline loops: CDR1 SQVTM, CDR2 ANQGSEA. V was cut by 5 bases and J by 11 bases, with 12 bases left in between. The CDR3 is 10 residues long.

The chain recombines TRBV10-3 with TRBJ2-5; 8 nucleotides align to TRBD1. In germline, CDR1 is ENHRY, CDR2 SYGVKD. J was trimmed by 2 bases and V by 4 bases; bases with no gene match: 6. CDR3 length: 15 amino acids. CDR3 sequence: CAISGMGQAQETQYF. CDR3 nucleotides: TGTGCCATCAGTGGAATGGGACAGGCGCAAGAGACCCAGTACTTC.

Ten or more counts support this clonotype. The V and J genes are TRBV12-3 or TRBV12-4 and TRBJ1-1, with D tentatively TRBD1 (5 bases). With 4 bases removed from V and 6 bases from J, the gap between germline ends came to 12 bases. The CDR3 loop spans 13 amino acids. The CDR3 coding sequence is TGTGCCAGCAGTTCAGGGTGGGACGCTGAAGCTTTCTTT. Its translation is CASSSGWDAEAFF.

This clonotype has only a few counts. The rearrangement uses TRBV6-2 or TRBV6-3 and TRBJ2-7, with D unresolved. From germline, CDR1 is MNHEY and CDR2 SVGEGT. V lost 0 bases to trimming and J lost 3 bases, with 9 bases between them. The CDR3 runs 14 residues. The CDR3: CASSYSQILYEQYF. CDR3 DNA sequence: TGTGCCAGCAGTTACTCACAGATTCTCTACGAGCAGTACTTC.

This sequence joins TRBV4-1 and TRBJ2-5; no clear D gene. This CDR3 contains 16 residues. Per the germline V gene, CDR1 is MGHRA and CDR2 is YSYEKL. V was shortened by 0 bases and J by 4 bases, with 15 bases between the two germline ends. CDR3 protein: CASSQEVGLGRETQYF. DNA of the CDR3: TGCGCCAGCAGCCAAGAAGTAGGGTTAGGGCGAGAGACCCAGTACTTC.

This chain uses TRBV2 with TRBJ2-7, with a tentative D call TRBD2 (6 bases). Germline V gene lookup returns CDR1 SNHLY and CDR2 FYNNEI. CDR3 length: 17 residues. V gave up 6 bases and J gave up 4 bases, with 25 bases separating them. CDR3 region: CASSPIGGIVGGYEQYF. CDR3 nucleotides: TGTGCCAGCAGCCCCATCGGGGGTATAGTCGGGGGTTACGAGCAGTACTTC. Combining the CDR3 with reference TRBV2 and TRBJ2-7 gives the whole variable domain EPEVTQTPSHQVTQMGQEVILRCVPISNHLYFYWYRQILGQKVEFLVSFYNNEISEKSEIFDDQFSVERPDGSNFTLKIRSTKLEDSAMYFCASSPIGGIVGGYEQYFGPGTRLTVT.

This clonotype was counted at least ten times. The V and J genes are TRBV6-1 and TRBJ2-1; 8 bases match TRBD2. Germline CDR1 MNHNS, CDR2 SASEGT. The V gene end was trimmed by 5 bases and the J gene end by 6 bases; junction bases not matched to a gene: 12. This CDR3 region has 16 residues. CDR3 in DNA: TGTGCCAGCAGTCCGCTAGCGGGTGGAACGTCCAATGAGCAGTTCTTC. This sequence encodes CASSPLAGGTSNEQFF.

There are many counts of this clonotype. The chain links TRBV6-1 to TRBJ2-2, with unresolved D. The germline gives CDR1 MNHNS, CDR2 SASEGT. This CDR3 region has 17 residues. V dropped 6 bases and J dropped 6 bases, with 23 bases sitting between them. CDR3: CASRDRRESVVPGELFF. The DNA for the CDR3 is TGTGCCAGCAGAGACCGTCGCGAGTCCGTTGTGCCCGGGGAGCTGTTTTTT.

The sample holds many counts of this clonotype. V gene TRBV4-1 combines with J gene TRBJ1-2, with a tentative D call TRBD1 (6 bases). From germline, CDR1 is MGHRA and CDR2 YSYEKL. The CDR3 loop spans 15 amino acids. Trimming stripped 0 bases from V and 4 bases from J, with 12 bases between. CDR3 DNA sequence: TGCGCCAGCAGCCAAGATCCCGAACAGGGCTATGGCTACACCTTC. Its protein is CASSQDPEQGYGYTF.

This clonotype was detected ten times or more. The chain uses TRBV11-2 and TRBJ2-7, with 10 bases lining up with TRBD1. CDR3 length: 15 residues. Germline V gene sequence: CDR1 SGHAT, CDR2 FQNNGV. Trimming cost V 4 bases and J 2 bases; bases outside gene matches: 5. CDR3 protein: CASSSGQGRTYEQYF. In nucleotides, the CDR3 is TGTGCCAGCAGCTCGGGACAGGGGAGAACCTACGAGCAGTACTTC.

This clonotype was counted at least ten times. The V call is TRBV27, the J call TRBJ2-7; D not resolved. The CDR3 is 13 amino acids. V was clipped by 2 bases and J by 2 bases, with 7 bases between them. Germline values: CDR1 MNHEY, CDR2 SMNVEV (reference sequence). For the CDR3, the DNA is TGTGCCAGCAGTTTAGGCGAACCCTACGAGCAGTACTTC. It specifies CASSLGEPYEQYF.

This rearrangement joins TRBV4-1 to TRBJ1-5; D might be TRBD1 (6 bases). Germline-derived CDR1 and CDR2 are MGHRA and YSYEKL. The CDR3 has 15 residues. With 2 bases removed from V and 5 bases from J, the gap between germline ends came to 13 bases. CDR3 sequence reads: CASSQSTGSHQPQHF. In DNA form, the CDR3 reads TGCGCCAGCAGCCAATCGACAGGCTCCCATCAGCCCCAGCATTTT.

The genes are TRBV28 and TRBJ2-5; D call uncertain. With 4 bases removed from V and 1 base from J, the gap between germline ends came to 13 bases. CDR3 size: 15 residues. Germline lookup yields CDR1 MDHEN and CDR2 SYDVKM. Here the CDR3 reads CASSSPNSPQETQYF. CDR3 bases: TGTGCCAGCAGTTCTCCCAATAGCCCCCAAGAGACCCAGTACTTC.

This clonotype was found a few times. V gene TRBV29-1 combines with J gene TRBJ2-7, with D hard to call. The length of the CDR3 is 14 residues. The germline V and J ends were trimmed by 0 bases and 0 bases, with 9 bases remaining between them. Per germline, CDR1 SQVTM and CDR2 ANQGSEA. The CDR3 protein is CSVEDGQTSYEQYF. The CDR3 DNA is TGCAGCGTTGAAGACGGGCAGACCTCCTACGAGCAGTACTTC.

The rearrangement links TRBV5-8 to TRBJ1-2, with TRBD1 matching 9 bases. The J segment lost 5 bases and the V segment lost 0 bases, leaving 5 bases of the junction unmatched. Germline V gene lookup returns CDR1 SGHTS and CDR2 YDEGEE. The CDR3 runs 15 residues. CDR3 nucleotides: TGTGCCAGCAGCTTGGCCAGGACAGGGGTTTATGGCTACACCTTC. Translation: CASSLARTGVYGYTF.

This clonotype has at least ten counts. V gene TRBV29-1 combines with J gene TRBJ2-7, with D unclear. Trimming shortened V by 7 bases and J by 1 base, and 11 bases separated the two germline ends. This CDR3 is built from 12 residues. Germline assignment: CDR1 SQVTM and CDR2 ANQGSEA. CDR3 in DNA: TGCAGCGCTACGACGGTTTCCTACGAGCAGTACTTC. This translates into CSATTVSYEQYF.

This clonotype has a count of ten or more. V usage is TRBV27 and J usage is TRBJ1-2, with D possibly TRBD1 on 6 matching bases. V shed 0 bases and J shed 3 bases, with 11 bases lying between them. The V gene's germline CDR1 is MNHEY and CDR2 SMNVEV (reference sequence). The CDR3 length is 15 residues. The CDR3 DNA reads as TGTGCCAGCAGTTTATCCCTACAGGGCGACTATGGCTACACCTTC. Protein: CASSLSLQGDYGYTF.

To note about this clonotype: At one of its ends the junction is not consistent with the germline gene, which may arise from a read error. V and J are TRBV5-1 and TRBJ2-2; 8 nucleotides match TRBD1. The CDR3 sequence is 13 residues long. CDR1 and CDR2 from the germline V gene are SGHRS and YFSETQ. This chain's CDR3 is CVSSLQGAGELFF. In DNA form, the CDR3 reads TGCGTCAGCAGCTTACAGGGGGCCGGGGAGCTGTTTTTT. The full variable domain, its missing parts supplied by reference TRBV5-1 and TRBJ2-2, is KAGVTQTPRYLIKTRGQQVTLSCSPISGHRSVSWYQQTPGQGLQFLFEYFSETQRNKGNFPGRFSGRQFSNSRSEMNVSTLELGDSALYLCVSSLQGAGELFFGEGSRLTVL.

This clonotype was counted ten times or more. The CDR3 is CASSLYRDGELFF. CDR3 DNA sequence: TGTGCCAGCAGCTTATATCGGGACGGGGAGCTGTTTTTT. The gene calls are TRBV7-8 and TRBJ2-2, with TRBD2 as a possible D gene (5 bases). There are 13 residues in the CDR3. Germline CDR1 is SGHVS and CDR2 is FQNEAQ. Trimming left V 2 bases short and J 7 bases short, with 8 bases between. Full variable domain (rest looked up from reference TRBV7-8 and TRBJ2-2): GAGVSQSPRYKVAKRGQDVALRCDPISGHVSLFWYQQALGQGPEFLTYFQNEAQLDKSGLPSDRFFAERPEGSVSTLKIQRTQQEDSAVYLCASSLYRDGELFFGEGSRLTVL.

Many counts were recorded for this clonotype. This chain uses TRBV10-2 with TRBJ1-1, with D unclear. Germline CDR1 and CDR2: WSHSY and SAAADI. V gave up 8 bases and J gave up 1 base, with 8 bases separating them. The CDR3 length is 12 residues. The CDR3 loop is CASSQENTEAFF. Here the CDR3 DNA reads TGCGCCAGCTCGCAGGAGAACACTGAAGCTTTCTTT.

This chain joins TRBV25-1 and TRBJ2-1, with 7 bases matching TRBD2. V trimming: 1 base; J trimming: 8 bases; junction bases outside the gene matches: 14. The germline V gene encodes CDR1 MGHDK and CDR2 SYGVNS. The CDR3 extends over 17 amino acids. The chain's CDR3 is CASSESASGRAGYEQFF. DNA for the CDR3: TGTGCCAGCAGTGAATCCGCTAGCGGCCGCGCCGGGTATGAGCAGTTCTTC. The variable domain in full, completed from reference TRBV25-1 and TRBJ2-1, reads EADIYQTPRYLVIGTGKKITLECSQTMGHDKMYWYQQDPGMELHLIHYSYGVNSTEKGDLSSESTVSRIRTEHFPLTLESARPSHTSQYLCASSESASGRAGYEQFFGPGTRLTVL.

This clonotype was detected ten times or more. J is TRBJ1-6 and V is TRBV6-2 or TRBV6-3; D remains ambiguous. V lost 2 bases to trimming and J lost 0 bases, with 11 bases between them. The length of the CDR3 is 17 residues. CDR1 and CDR2 (germline): MNHEY, SVGEGT. The CDR3 region is CASSYKGRYSYNSPLHF. CDR3 in DNA: TGTGCCAGCAGTTACAAGGGCCGTTACTCCTATAATTCACCCCTCCACTTT.

V usage is TRBV9 and J usage is TRBJ2-5; 7 positions match TRBD2. After removal of 4 bases from V and 1 base from J, the junction contained 16 bases not matched to a gene. The V gene's germline CDR1 is SGDLS and CDR2 YYNGEE. The CDR3 length is 18 residues. The CDR3 DNA reads as TGTGCCAGCAGCCACCAGCGGGGCTCAAACTATCGCCAAGAGACCCAGTACTTC. Residues: CASSHQRGSNYRQETQYF.

The rearrangement links TRBV9 to TRBJ2-7, with 8 bases identical to TRBD2. V gave up 3 bases and J gave up 6 bases; unmatched junction bases: 8. The CDR3 is made up of 14 amino acids. CDR1 SGDLS and CDR2 YYNGEE come from the germline V gene. This CDR3 is CASSAGLGYGEQYF. CDR3 DNA sequence: TGTGCCAGCAGCGCGGGACTAGGTTATGGCGAGCAGTACTTC.

At least ten counts were recorded for this clonotype. The chain uses TRBV2 and TRBJ1-4; D not resolved. CDR1 is SNHLY, CDR2 FYNNEI, per germline. There are 14 residues in the CDR3. Trimming cost V 6 bases and J 0 bases, with 8 bases left between them. The CDR3 is CASREHATNEKLFF. DNA of the CDR3: TGTGCCAGCAGGGAACATGCAACTAATGAAAAACTGTTTTTT.

With respect to this clonotype: This clone may be a read error of a much larger clone one base away. This rearrangement joins TRBV27 to TRBJ1-4, with 9 nucleotides matching TRBD1. This CDR3 region has 14 residues. Germline CDR1 is MNHEY and CDR2 is SMNVEV (reference sequence). CDR3 sequence reads: CVSSPGTGLAKLFF. In DNA form, the CDR3 reads TGTGTCAGCAGCCCCGGGACAGGGTTGGCAAAACTGTTTTTT.